Below are 20 T cell receptor beta chains sequenced from a single sample in a study of shared clonotypes between healthy human individuals. The assay was immunoSEQ multiplex PCR, and TCRdb's table has in-frame clones only and misses some. The sample shows around 1,900,000 clones, approximately 92% of them seen only once. Naive CD8 cells were CD45RO-negative, positively selected for CCR7, excluding terminally differentiated effector memory CD45RA+ cells. The sequencing input was naive CD8+ T cells from PBMCs. These receptors were obtained from a man in his late teens or twenties in good health. Some clones in this sample may be carry-over from other donors' samples.

The rearrangement uses TRBV6-4 and TRBJ2-1; 7 bases are a match to TRBD1. The CDR3 spans 16 residues. V was pared by 5 bases and J by 1 base, with 8 bases of the junction left unmatched. CDR1 MRHNA and CDR2 SNTAGT come from the germline V gene. This CDR3 reads CASSLGPGGSYNEQFF. CDR3 nucleotides: TGTGCCAGCAGTCTTGGTCCAGGGGGTTCCTACAATGAGCAGTTCTTC.

With regard to this clone: Within the sample, other DNA sequences also encode this same CDR3. V and J are TRBV5-6 and TRBJ2-7; 9 nucleotides match TRBD2. Trimming took 2 bases from V and 4 from J; bases not matched to a gene: 4. Germline V gene lookup returns CDR1 SGHDT and CDR2 YYEEEE. The CDR3 runs 14 residues. The CDR3 DNA follows: TGTGCCAGCAGCTTTAGCGGGAGTATATACGAGCAGTACTTC. As protein: CASSFSGSIYEQYF.

This clone was counted a single time. The chain recombines TRBV11-2 with TRBJ2-7; a weak D match, TRBD2 (7 bases). The CDR3 has 17 residues. Germline V lookup: CDR1 SGHAT, CDR2 FQNNGV. V was pared by 3 bases and J by 6 bases, with 24 bases between. The CDR3 loop is CASSFLRGGAGYSEQYF. CDR3 coding DNA: TGTGCCAGCAGCTTCCTTAGGGGGGGCGCGGGCTACTCCGAGCAGTACTTC.

The chain carries TRBV10-3 and TRBJ2-2, with 11 bases identical to TRBD1. V trimming: 10 bases; J trimming: 6 bases; junction bases outside the gene matches: 4. The CDR3 spans 13 residues. Germline CDR1 and CDR2: ENHRY and SYGVKD. The CDR3 reads CATQDRGPGELFF. CDR3 sequence (DNA): TGTGCCACCCAGGACAGGGGGCCCGGGGAGCTGTTTTTT.

The chain couples TRBV15 to TRBJ2-1; D uncertain. CDR1 is LNHNV, CDR2 YYDKDF, per germline (reference sequence). The CDR3 spans 17 residues. The V gene lost 3 bases and the J gene lost 8 bases, with 23 bases spanning the gap. The CDR3 DNA reads as TGTGCCACCAGCAGCTTCTCTTTAGTAGGTTTACGAGATGAGCAGTTCTTC. The encoded protein is CATSSFSLVGLRDEQFF.

DNA of the CDR3: TGTGCCAGCAGTTTTACAGGGACAGGGGGATCGAGGGAGCAGTACTTC. This sequence encodes CASSFTGTGGSREQYF. The chain uses TRBV28 and TRBJ2-7; 11 bases align to TRBD1. V shed 3 bases, J shed 7 bases, and the junction held 11 bases outside the gene matches. Germline-derived CDR1 and CDR2 are MDHEN and SYDVKM. This CDR3 is built from 16 residues. Drawing the rest from reference TRBV28 and TRBJ2-7, the complete variable domain is DVKVTQSSRYLVKRTGEKVFLECVQDMDHENMFWYRQDPGLGLRLIYFSYDVKMKEKGDIPEGYSVSREKKERFSLILESASTNQTSMYLCASSFTGTGGSREQYFGPGTRLTVT.

The chain's CDR3 is CASSSPRTGVAEAFF. In nucleotides, the CDR3 is TGTGCCAGCAGCTCTCCAAGGACAGGAGTCGCTGAAGCTTTCTTT. This sequence joins TRBV5-6 and TRBJ1-1; 7 bases map to TRBD1. The CDR3 length is 15 residues. Trimming at V came to 3 bases and at J to 6 bases, leaving 11 bases not matched to a gene. Germline V gene data show CDR1 as SGHDT and CDR2 as YYEEEE.

The chain carries TRBV28 and TRBJ2-7; D call uncertain. Trimming cost V 2 bases and J 3 bases, with 5 bases left between them. The CDR3 loop spans 12 amino acids. The germline gives CDR1 MDHEN, CDR2 SYDVKM. CDR3 loop: CASSLANYEQYF. For the CDR3, the DNA is TGTGCCAGCAGTTTAGCCAACTACGAGCAGTACTTC.

V and J are TRBV27 and TRBJ1-2; a possible D gene is TRBD1 (6 bases). The CDR3 has 15 residues. In germline, CDR1 is MNHEY, CDR2 SMNVEV (reference sequence). V was cut by 4 bases and J by 0 bases, with 12 bases left in between. The CDR3 sequence is CASSYGQRPNYGYTF. DNA for the CDR3: TGTGCCAGCAGTTATGGACAGCGGCCTAACTATGGCTACACCTTC.

This clone came up a few times. The V call is TRBV9, the J call TRBJ1-1; 8 nucleotides match TRBD1. Germline V gene data show CDR1 as SGDLS and CDR2 as YYNGEE. The ends lost 4 bases at V and 4 bases at J; junction bases unmatched: 3. The CDR3 extends over 13 amino acids. In nucleotides, the CDR3 is TGTGCCAGCAGCCCGACAGGGGTCACTGAAGCTTTCTTT. Its protein is CASSPTGVTEAFF.

Comment on this clone: Other DNA sequences in this specimen translate into the identical CDR3. The chain employs TRBV19 and TRBJ2-7, with a possible D match to TRBD2 (6 bases). Germline lookup yields CDR1 LNHDA and CDR2 SQIVND (reference sequence). V was shortened by 2 bases and J by 5 bases, with 10 bases between the two germline ends. The CDR3 sequence is 13 residues long. CDR3 bases: TGTGCCAGTAGTATAAGTCGGGGGAACGAGCAGTACTTC. This codes for CASSISRGNEQYF.

V gene TRBV7-3 combines with J gene TRBJ2-2; 9 nucleotides align to TRBD1. V lost 0 bases and J lost 5; bases outside the gene matches: 7. This CDR3 spans 17 amino acids. The germline CDR1 and CDR2 sequences are SGHTA and FQGTGA. This chain's CDR3 is CASSLTRTGVKTGELFF. CDR3 nucleotides: TGTGCCAGCAGCTTAACAAGGACAGGGGTAAAGACCGGGGAGCTGTTTTTT.

This clone was recorded only once. The chain has TRBV9 and TRBJ2-7, with D possibly being TRBD1 or TRBD2 (5 bases each). This CDR3 has 16 residues. Germline V gene data show CDR1 as SGDLS and CDR2 as YYNGEE. Trimming left V 0 bases short and J 5 bases short, with 18 bases between. This CDR3 reads CASSVDGIGRGDEQYF. The CDR3 region has the DNA TGTGCCAGCAGCGTAGACGGAATTGGCAGAGGGGACGAGCAGTACTTC.

The chain is built from TRBV5-1 and TRBJ1-1; TRBD1 matches 9 bases. Germline values: CDR1 SGHRS, CDR2 YFSETQ. The CDR3 is 15 residues long. V lost 0 bases and J lost 5; bases outside the gene matches: 5. CDR3 protein: CASSLEGQGWTEAFF. The CDR3 nucleotides are TGCGCCAGCAGCTTGGAGGGACAGGGTTGGACTGAAGCTTTCTTT. Using reference TRBV5-1 and TRBJ1-1 for the parts outside the CDR3, the full variable domain is KAGVTQTPRYLIKTRGQQVTLSCSPISGHRSVSWYQQTPGQGLQFLFEYFSETQRNKGNFPGRFSGRQFSNSRSEMNVSTLELGDSALYLCASSLEGQGWTEAFFGQGTRLTVV.

V is TRBV9 and J is TRBJ2-2; 8 bases are a match to TRBD2. This CDR3 has 15 amino acids. Losses at the gene ends were 7 bases for V and 2 bases for J; bases not matched to a gene: 7. Germline CDR1 is SGDLS and CDR2 is YYNGEE. CDR3 DNA sequence: TGTGCCAGCGCGGGGGGAGCGGGAAACACCGGGGAGCTGTTTTTT. This encodes CASAGGAGNTGELFF.

The chain combines TRBV19 with TRBJ2-7; the D is unclear. The germline V gene has CDR1 LNHDA and CDR2 SQIVND (reference sequence). The CDR3 extends over 12 amino acids. V gave up 4 bases and J gave up 5 bases, with 9 bases separating them. The CDR3: CASSRGRNEQYF. CDR3 coding DNA: TGTGCCAGTAGTAGAGGACGGAACGAGCAGTACTTC.

The chain joins TRBV7-8 to TRBJ1-2, with D possibly TRBD1 on 6 matching bases. This CDR3 has 17 residues. Germline V gene data show CDR1 as SGHVS and CDR2 as FQNEAQ. V lost 1 base, J lost 7 bases, and 22 bases lay in between. The CDR3 DNA reads TGTGCCAGCAGCTTAGAGGGGGGAGGTTGGTACAGGGTTGGCTACACCTTC. Residues: CASSLEGGGWYRVGYTF.

This rearrangement joins TRBV4-1 to TRBJ2-7; a possible D gene is TRBD2 (5 bases). CDR3 length: 14 amino acids. With 1 base removed from V and 6 bases from J, the gap between germline ends came to 13 bases. Germline-derived CDR1 and CDR2 are MGHRA and YSYEKL. CDR3 loop: CASSQVSPSSEQYF. The CDR3 DNA follows: TGCGCCAGCAGCCAAGTTTCGCCTAGCAGCGAGCAGTACTTC.

This clone was counted only a few times. V and J are TRBV2 and TRBJ1-1, with 9 positions matching TRBD1. V was clipped by 8 bases and J by 5 bases; unmatched bases: 6. The CDR3 is made up of 13 amino acids. Germline values: CDR1 SNHLY, CDR2 FYNNEI. Here the CDR3 reads CASHYRGRTEAFF. DNA of the CDR3: TGTGCCAGCCATTACAGGGGGCGTACTGAAGCTTTCTTT.

V and J are TRBV28 and TRBJ2-7, with a possible D match to TRBD1 (6 bases). The CDR3 covers 12 residues. V dropped 7 bases and J dropped 2 bases, with 9 bases sitting between them. CDR1 and CDR2 (germline): MDHEN, SYDVKM. CDR3 nucleotides: TGTGCCAGCATTGGGGGCGCCTACGAGCAGTACTTC. Its translation is CASIGGAYEQYF.